This TCR beta chain originates from a study of T cell responses to AZD1222 COVID-19 vaccine. This clone was observed a single time. What it recognizes is unknown. Study findings and constraints: Of spike-specific TCRs, nearly half reportedly target regions left unmutated in variants. The study found vaccine-associated CD4 TCRs spanning spike, dominant at 160-218 and 743-854.

Sequencing used immunoSEQ multiplex PCR; TCRdb keeps in-frame clones, though not all of them. The sample gives over 85,000 clones, about 89% of which show up once; about 7.8% is in the top ten. This CDR3 comprises 18 residues. The J segment lost 0 bases and the V segment lost 5 bases, leaving 13 bases of the junction unmatched. CDR1 and CDR2 from the germline V gene are MNHEY and SMNVEV (reference sequence). This TCR was sampled from an adult in good health. The sequenced sample was peripheral blood, obtained on day 0 of AZD1222 vaccination. This rearrangement joins TRBV27 to TRBJ2-7; 10 positions match TRBD1. CDR3 sequence: CASSLSPGTGVSSYEQYF. The DNA of the CDR3 is TGTGCCAGCAGTCTAAGTCCCGGGACAGGGGTCAGCTCCTACGAGCAGTACTTC.